This T cell receptor beta chain comes out of a study of memory CD4+ T cells and cytomegalovirus serostatus. The study's findings and limits: The CMV-associated TCR signature appears largely within the CD4+ memory repertoire.

TCRdb keeps only in-frame clones here, not all; method: immunoSEQ multiplex PCR. The sample has 80,000 to 100,000 clones; approximately 80% are singletons. The sort gate was single viable CD3+CD4+CD8-CD45RO+ cells for memory CD4+ T cells. This CDR3 region has 16 residues. After removal of 2 bases from V and 4 bases from J, the junction contained 4 bases not matched to a gene. CDR1 and CDR2 from the germline V gene are SEHNR and FQNEAQ (reference sequence). Points on this clone: Its target is not known.

The specimen was memory CD4+ T cells from blood. This receptor was identified in an adult in good health and CMV-seropositive. J is TRBJ2-2 and V is TRBV7-9, with TRBD2 identical over 10 bases. This CDR3 is CASSLIAGGLTGELFF. CDR3 coding DNA: TGTGCCAGCAGCTTAATAGCGGGAGGTCTCACCGGGGAGCTGTTTTTT.